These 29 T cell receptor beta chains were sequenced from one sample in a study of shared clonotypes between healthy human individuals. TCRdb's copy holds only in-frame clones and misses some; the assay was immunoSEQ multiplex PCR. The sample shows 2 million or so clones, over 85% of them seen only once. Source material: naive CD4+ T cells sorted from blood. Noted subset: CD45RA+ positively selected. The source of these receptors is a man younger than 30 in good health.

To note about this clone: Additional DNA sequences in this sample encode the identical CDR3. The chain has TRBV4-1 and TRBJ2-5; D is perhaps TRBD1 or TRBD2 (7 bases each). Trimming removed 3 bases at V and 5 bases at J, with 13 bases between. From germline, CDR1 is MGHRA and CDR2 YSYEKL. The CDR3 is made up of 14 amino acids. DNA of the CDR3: TGCGCCAGCAGCCAGGGAGGGGGCAGGGAGACCCAGTACTTC. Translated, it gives CASSQGGGRETQYF.

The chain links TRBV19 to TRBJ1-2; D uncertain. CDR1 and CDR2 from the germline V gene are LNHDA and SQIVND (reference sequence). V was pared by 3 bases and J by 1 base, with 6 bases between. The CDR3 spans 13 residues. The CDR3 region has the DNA TGTGCCAGTAGTATGGGCCTTAACTATGGCTACACCTTC. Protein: CASSMGLNYGYTF.

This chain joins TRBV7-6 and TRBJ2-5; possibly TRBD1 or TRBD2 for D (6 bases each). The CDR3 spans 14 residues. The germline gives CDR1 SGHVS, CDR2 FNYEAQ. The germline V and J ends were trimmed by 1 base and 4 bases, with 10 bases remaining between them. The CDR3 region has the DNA TGTGCCAGCAGCTTAGTTGGGGGGCTAGAGACCCAGTACTTC. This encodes CASSLVGGLETQYF.

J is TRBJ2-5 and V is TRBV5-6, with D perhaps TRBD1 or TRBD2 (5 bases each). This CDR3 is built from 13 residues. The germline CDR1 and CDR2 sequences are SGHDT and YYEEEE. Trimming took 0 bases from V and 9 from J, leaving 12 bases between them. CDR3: CASSLAAGRAQYF. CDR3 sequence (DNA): TGTGCCAGCAGCTTGGCGGCAGGGCGGGCCCAGTACTTC.

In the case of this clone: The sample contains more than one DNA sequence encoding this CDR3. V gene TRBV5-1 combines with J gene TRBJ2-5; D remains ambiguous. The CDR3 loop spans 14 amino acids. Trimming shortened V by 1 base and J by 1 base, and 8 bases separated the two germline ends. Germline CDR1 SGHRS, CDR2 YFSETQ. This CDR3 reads CASSLLGSQETQYF. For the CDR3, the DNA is TGCGCCAGCAGCTTGCTCGGGTCCCAAGAGACCCAGTACTTC.

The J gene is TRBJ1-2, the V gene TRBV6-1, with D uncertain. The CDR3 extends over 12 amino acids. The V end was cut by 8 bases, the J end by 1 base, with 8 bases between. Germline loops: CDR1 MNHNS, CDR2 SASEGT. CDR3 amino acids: CASAGSNYGYTF. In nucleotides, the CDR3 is TGTGCCAGCGCCGGTAGTAACTATGGCTACACCTTC.

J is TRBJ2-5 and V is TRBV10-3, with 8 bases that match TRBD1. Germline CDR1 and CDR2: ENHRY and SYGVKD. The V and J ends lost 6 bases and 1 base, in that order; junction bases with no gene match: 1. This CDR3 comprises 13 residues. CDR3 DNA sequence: TGTGCCATCAGGACAGGGGCCCAAGAGACCCAGTACTTC. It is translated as CAIRTGAQETQYF.

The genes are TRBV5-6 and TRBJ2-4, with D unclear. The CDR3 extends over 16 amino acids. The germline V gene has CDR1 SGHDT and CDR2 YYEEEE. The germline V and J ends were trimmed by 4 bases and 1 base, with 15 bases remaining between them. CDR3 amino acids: CASSDGLTFAKNIQYF. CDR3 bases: TGTGCCAGCAGCGACGGTCTTACCTTCGCCAAAAACATTCAGTACTTC.

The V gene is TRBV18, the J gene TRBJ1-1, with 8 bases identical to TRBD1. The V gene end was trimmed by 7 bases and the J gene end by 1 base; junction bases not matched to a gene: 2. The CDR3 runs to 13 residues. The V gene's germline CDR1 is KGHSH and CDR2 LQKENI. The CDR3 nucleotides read TGTGCCAGCTTCCAGGGGGCGAACACTGAAGCTTTCTTT. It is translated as CASFQGANTEAFF.

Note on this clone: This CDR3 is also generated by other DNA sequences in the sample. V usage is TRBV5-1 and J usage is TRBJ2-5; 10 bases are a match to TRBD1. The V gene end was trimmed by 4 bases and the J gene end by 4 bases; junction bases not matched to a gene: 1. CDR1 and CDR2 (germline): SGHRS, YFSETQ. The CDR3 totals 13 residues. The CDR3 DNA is TGCGCCAGCAGCAGGGACAGGGGAGAGACCCAGTACTTC. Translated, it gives CASSRDRGETQYF.

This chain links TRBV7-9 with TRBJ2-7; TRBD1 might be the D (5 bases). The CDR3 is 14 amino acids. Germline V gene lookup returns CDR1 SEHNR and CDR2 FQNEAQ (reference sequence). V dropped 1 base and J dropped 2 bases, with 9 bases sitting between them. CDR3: CASSLGRQTYEQYF. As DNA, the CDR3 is TGTGCCAGCAGCTTAGGACGACAGACCTACGAGCAGTACTTC.

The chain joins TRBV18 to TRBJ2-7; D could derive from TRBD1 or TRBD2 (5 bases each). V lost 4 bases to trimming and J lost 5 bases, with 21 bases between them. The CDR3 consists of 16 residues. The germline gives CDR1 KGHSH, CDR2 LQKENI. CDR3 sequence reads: CASSRWIPGTGHEQYF. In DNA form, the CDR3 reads TGTGCCAGCTCACGATGGATTCCAGGGACCGGCCACGAGCAGTACTTC.

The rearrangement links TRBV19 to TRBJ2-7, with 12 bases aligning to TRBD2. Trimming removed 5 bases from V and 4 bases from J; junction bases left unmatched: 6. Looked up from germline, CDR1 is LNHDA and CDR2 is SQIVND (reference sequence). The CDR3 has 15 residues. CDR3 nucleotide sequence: TGTGCCAGTAGTCATCTAGCGGGAGGGCTATACGAGCAGTACTTC. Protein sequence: CASSHLAGGLYEQYF.

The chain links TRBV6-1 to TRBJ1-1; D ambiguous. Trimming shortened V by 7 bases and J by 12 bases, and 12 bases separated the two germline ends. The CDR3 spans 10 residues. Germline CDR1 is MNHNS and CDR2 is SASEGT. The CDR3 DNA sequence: TGTGCCAGCACCTTCGACCGTCCTTTCTTT. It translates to CASTFDRPFF.

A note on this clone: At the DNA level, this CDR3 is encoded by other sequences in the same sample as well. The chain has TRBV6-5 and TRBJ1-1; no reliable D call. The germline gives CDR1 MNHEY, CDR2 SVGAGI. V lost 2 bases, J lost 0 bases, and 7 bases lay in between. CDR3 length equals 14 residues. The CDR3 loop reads CASSYGVMNTEAFF. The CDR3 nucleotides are TGTGCCAGCAGTTACGGTGTCATGAACACTGAAGCTTTCTTT.

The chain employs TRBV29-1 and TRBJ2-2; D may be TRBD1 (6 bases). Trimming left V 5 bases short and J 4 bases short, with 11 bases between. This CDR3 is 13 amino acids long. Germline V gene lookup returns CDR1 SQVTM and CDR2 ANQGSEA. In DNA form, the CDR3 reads TGCAGCGTTCGGGCAGGGGTCACCGGGGAGCTGTTTTTT. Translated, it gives CSVRAGVTGELFF.

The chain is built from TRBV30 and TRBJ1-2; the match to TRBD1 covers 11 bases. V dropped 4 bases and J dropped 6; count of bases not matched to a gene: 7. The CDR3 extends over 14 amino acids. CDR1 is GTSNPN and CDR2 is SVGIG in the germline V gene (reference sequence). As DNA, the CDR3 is TGTGCCTGGACCCCAGGACAGGGGGCAGATGGCTACACCTTC. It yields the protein CAWTPGQGADGYTF.

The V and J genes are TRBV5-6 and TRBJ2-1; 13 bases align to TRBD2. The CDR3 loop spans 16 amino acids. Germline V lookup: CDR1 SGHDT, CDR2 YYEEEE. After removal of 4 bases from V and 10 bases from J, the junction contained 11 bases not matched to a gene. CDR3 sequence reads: CASSGYGLAGVGEQFF. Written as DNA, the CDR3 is TGTGCCAGCAGCGGCTATGGACTAGCGGGGGTTGGAGAGCAGTTCTTC.

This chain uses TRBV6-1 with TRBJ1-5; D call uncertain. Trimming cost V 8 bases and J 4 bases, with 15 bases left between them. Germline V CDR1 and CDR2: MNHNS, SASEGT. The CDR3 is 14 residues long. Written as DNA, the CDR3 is TGTGCCAGCGGAGACCAAGGAGGAAATCAGCCCCAGCATTTT. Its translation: CASGDQGGNQPQHF.

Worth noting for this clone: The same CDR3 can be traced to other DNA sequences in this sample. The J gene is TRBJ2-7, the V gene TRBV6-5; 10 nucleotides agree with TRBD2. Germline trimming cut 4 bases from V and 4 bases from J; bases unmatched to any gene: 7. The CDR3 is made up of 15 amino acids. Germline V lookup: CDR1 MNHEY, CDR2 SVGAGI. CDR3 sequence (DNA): TGTGCCAGCAGTTCCCCTAGCGGGGGTAGGTACGAGCAGTACTTC. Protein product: CASSSPSGGRYEQYF.

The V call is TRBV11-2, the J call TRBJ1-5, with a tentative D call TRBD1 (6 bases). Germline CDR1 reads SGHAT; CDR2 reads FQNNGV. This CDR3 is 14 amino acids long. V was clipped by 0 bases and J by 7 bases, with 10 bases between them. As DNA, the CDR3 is TGTGCCAGCAGCTTAGACAGGGGCCCGCAGCCCCAGCATTTT. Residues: CASSLDRGPQPQHF.

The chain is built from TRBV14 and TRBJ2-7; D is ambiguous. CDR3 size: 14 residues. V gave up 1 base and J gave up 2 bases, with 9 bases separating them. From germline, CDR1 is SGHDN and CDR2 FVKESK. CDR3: CASSQGSDAYEQYF. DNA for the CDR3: TGTGCCAGCAGCCAAGGTTCGGATGCCTACGAGCAGTACTTC.

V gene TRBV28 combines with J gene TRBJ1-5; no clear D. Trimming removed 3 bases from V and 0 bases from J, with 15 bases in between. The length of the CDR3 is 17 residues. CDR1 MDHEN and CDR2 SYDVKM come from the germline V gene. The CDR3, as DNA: TGTGCCAGCAGTTTTGGGTCGATAGAAAATAGCAATCAGCCCCAGCATTTT. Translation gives CASSFGSIENSNQPQHF.

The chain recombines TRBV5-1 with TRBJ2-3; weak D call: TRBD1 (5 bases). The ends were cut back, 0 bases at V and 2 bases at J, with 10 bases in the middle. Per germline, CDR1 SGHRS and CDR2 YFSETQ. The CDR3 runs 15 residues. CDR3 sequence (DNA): TGCGCCAGCAGCTTGGAAACAGGACCCACAGATACGCAGTATTTT. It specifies CASSLETGPTDTQYF.

CDR3 amino acids: CASSYDRGSYEQYF. The CDR3 nucleotides read TGTGCCAGCAGTTACGACAGGGGGTCCTACGAGCAGTACTTC. The chain links TRBV27 to TRBJ2-7, with TRBD1 identical over 9 bases. Germline lookup yields CDR1 MNHEY and CDR2 SMNVEV (reference sequence). The trim removed 4 bases at V and 1 base at J, leaving 2 bases unmatched. This CDR3 has 14 amino acids.

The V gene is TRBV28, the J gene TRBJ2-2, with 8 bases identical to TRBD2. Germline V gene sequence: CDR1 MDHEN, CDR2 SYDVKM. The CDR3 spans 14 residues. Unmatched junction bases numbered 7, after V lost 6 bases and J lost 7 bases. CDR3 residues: CASRGIAGNGELFF. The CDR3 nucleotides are TGTGCCAGCAGGGGAATAGCGGGGAACGGGGAGCTGTTTTTT.

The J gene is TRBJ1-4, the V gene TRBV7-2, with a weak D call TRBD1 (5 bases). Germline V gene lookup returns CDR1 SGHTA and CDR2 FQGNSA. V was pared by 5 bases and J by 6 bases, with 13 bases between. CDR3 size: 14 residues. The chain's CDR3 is CASSQDRWDEKLFF. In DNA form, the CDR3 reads TGTGCCAGCAGCCAAGACAGATGGGATGAAAAACTGTTTTTT.

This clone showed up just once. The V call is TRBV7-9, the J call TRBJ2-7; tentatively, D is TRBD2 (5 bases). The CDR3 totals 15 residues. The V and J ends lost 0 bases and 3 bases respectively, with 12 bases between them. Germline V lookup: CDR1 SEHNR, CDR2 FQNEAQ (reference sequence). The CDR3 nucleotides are TGTGCCAGCAGCTTAGCGGGAAGGGAGATCTACGAGCAGTACTTC. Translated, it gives CASSLAGREIYEQYF.

CDR3: CASSEVRYGYTF. For the CDR3, the DNA is TGTGCCAGCAGTGAAGTACGCTACGGCTACACCTTC. The chain employs TRBV2 and TRBJ1-2; D uncertain. The CDR3 spans 12 residues. CDR1 and CDR2 (germline): SNHLY, FYNNEI. Trimming cost V 1 base and J 8 bases, with 8 bases left between them.